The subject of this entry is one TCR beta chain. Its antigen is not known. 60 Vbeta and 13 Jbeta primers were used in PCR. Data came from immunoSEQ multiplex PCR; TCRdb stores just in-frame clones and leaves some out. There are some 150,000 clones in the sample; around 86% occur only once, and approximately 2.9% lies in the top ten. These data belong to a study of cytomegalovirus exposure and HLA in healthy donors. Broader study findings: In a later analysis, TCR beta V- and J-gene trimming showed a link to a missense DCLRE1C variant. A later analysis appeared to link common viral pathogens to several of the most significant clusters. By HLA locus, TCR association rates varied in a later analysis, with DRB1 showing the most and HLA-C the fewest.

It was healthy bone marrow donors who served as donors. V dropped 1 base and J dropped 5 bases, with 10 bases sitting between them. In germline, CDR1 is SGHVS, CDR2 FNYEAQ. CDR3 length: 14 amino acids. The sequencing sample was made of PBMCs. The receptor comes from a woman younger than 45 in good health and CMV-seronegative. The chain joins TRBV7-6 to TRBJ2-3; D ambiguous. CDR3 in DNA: TGTGCCAGCAGCTTAGGTGAGCCGGGAGATACGCAGTATTTT. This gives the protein CASSLGEPGDTQYF.